This TCR beta chain was captured by sequencing in a study of CD4 T cells in relation to SARS-CoV-2 and coronaviruses. V was trimmed by 0 bases and J by 4 bases, leaving 18 bases between them. The CDR3 contains 18 residues. Per the germline V gene, CDR1 is ENHRY and CDR2 is SYGVKD. Using immunoSEQ multiplex PCR, the repertoire was profiled, and TCRdb retains in-frame clones only, with some absent. In the table there are 55,000 to 75,000 clones, about nine tenths of which are singletons. The unexposed donors gave CD4+ T cells in about 2011-2019, prior to COVID-19. The genes are TRBV10-3 and TRBJ1-4, with a possible D match to TRBD1 (5 bases). What was sequenced was memory CD4+ T cells from PBMCs. The TCR was taken from a human donor in good health. CDR3 protein: CAISESYIVGTVNEKLFF. For the CDR3, the DNA is TGTGCCATCAGTGAGTCGTACATAGTCGGGACGGTTAATGAAAAACTGTTTTTT.